This T cell receptor (beta chain) emerged from a study of blood T cell repertoires in COVID-19. In the original workflow: Amplifying reference gene primers gave estimates of nucleated cell counts. Method: immunoSEQ multiplex PCR; TCRdb's copy keeps in-frame clones and lacks some. The D gene and trimming were derived from the DNA, and the V and J assignments and clone size from that table. Altogether about 500,000 clones are present, roughly 90% being singletons, with the ten largest covering 0.7%. Participants, 18 to 89 years old, spanned some 23 US areas. Grouping used clinical history reported by participants in a survey and questionnaire. V was shortened by 6 bases and J by 3 bases, with 15 bases between the two germline ends. This CDR3 has 14 amino acids. Germline lookup yields CDR1 LGHNT and CDR2 FRNRAP.

Sequencing was done on a sample of PBMCs or T cells enriched from blood (not recorded which). The origin of this receptor is a woman in her late teens or twenties who had recovered from COVID-19. The genes are TRBV12-5 and TRBJ2-7; possibly TRBD1 for D (5 bases). CDR3: CASGPGAGFYEQYF. CDR3 nucleotide sequence: TGTGCTAGTGGCCCTGGGGCAGGGTTCTACGAGCAGTACTTC.